Below are 27 T cell receptor beta chains sequenced from a single sample in a study of blood T cell repertoires in COVID-19. Here immunoSEQ multiplex PCR was the method, and the copy in TCRdb shows in-frame clones only, minus some. The data hold tens of thousands of clones, with over 80% observed a single time. Sequencing input: peripheral blood. All receptors come from a human donor with active COVID-19. The donor label of this sample is uncertain.

The V and J genes are TRBV7-8 and TRBJ1-1; a weak D match, TRBD1 (5 bases). V gave up 1 base and J gave up 4 bases, with 19 bases separating them. Per germline, CDR1 SGHVS and CDR2 FQNEAQ. The CDR3 has 17 amino acids. CDR3 region: CASSLEGSNIYGTEAFF. In DNA, the CDR3 is TGTGCCAGCAGCTTAGAGGGGTCAAACATCTATGGCACTGAAGCTTTCTTT. Complete variable domain (other parts from reference TRBV7-8 and TRBJ1-1): GAGVSQSPRYKVAKRGQDVALRCDPISGHVSLFWYQQALGQGPEFLTYFQNEAQLDKSGLPSDRFFAERPEGSVSTLKIQRTQQEDSAVYLCASSLEGSNIYGTEAFFGQGTRLTVV.

The chain uses TRBV28 and TRBJ2-1; 8 bases are shared with TRBD2. V was clipped by 6 bases and J by 0 bases; unmatched bases: 4. Germline CDR1 and CDR2: MDHEN and SYDVKM. This CDR3 contains 15 residues. This chain's CDR3 is CASRPGLGSYNEQFF. Here the CDR3 DNA reads TGTGCCAGCAGGCCGGGACTAGGCTCCTACAATGAGCAGTTCTTC.

As for this clone: Germline is not matched at one junction end, which may reflect a read error. J is TRBJ2-2 and V is TRBV6-5; possibly TRBD1 for D (6 bases). This CDR3 spans 15 amino acids. The V gene's germline CDR1 is MNHEY and CDR2 SVGAGI. The CDR3 sequence: CASSYPGQNSGELFF. CDR3 in DNA: TGTGCCAGCAGTTACCCCGGACAGAACTCCGGGGAGCTGTTTTTT.

The V call is TRBV5-4, the J call TRBJ2-2; D gene uncertain. This CDR3 is 16 amino acids long. The V gene's germline CDR1 is SGHNT and CDR2 YYREEE (reference sequence). Trimming took 4 bases from V and 5 from J, leaving 18 bases between them. Written as DNA, the CDR3 is TGTGCCAGCAGCGGATCACAGTTAAAGGAAACCGGGGAGCTGTTTTTT. This codes for CASSGSQLKETGELFF.

The chain is built from TRBV5-1 and TRBJ2-3; 8 nucleotides align to TRBD2. V lost 4 bases, J lost 8 bases, and 15 bases stayed unmatched. The germline V gene encodes CDR1 SGHRS and CDR2 YFSETQ. The length of the CDR3 is 16 residues. The CDR3 here is CASSPTTGLGLVTQYF. CDR3 sequence (DNA): TGCGCCAGCAGCCCTACCACGGGACTAGGGTTAGTTACGCAGTATTTT.

The V and J genes are TRBV27 and TRBJ1-1; 12 nucleotides line up with TRBD1. The J segment lost 10 bases and the V segment lost 5 bases, leaving 8 bases of the junction unmatched. The CDR3 has 14 amino acids. Germline V gene data show CDR1 as MNHEY and CDR2 as SMNVEV (reference sequence). CDR3 residues: CASSPAGTGGRAFF. The CDR3 DNA reads TGTGCCAGCAGTCCCGCCGGGACAGGGGGCCGAGCTTTCTTT.

The chain employs TRBV7-6 and TRBJ1-5, with a tentative D call TRBD1 (5 bases). Germline CDR1 is SGHVS and CDR2 is FNYEAQ. This CDR3 region has 16 residues. V lost 1 base to trimming and J lost 2 bases, with 12 bases between them. The CDR3 loop is CASSLEGPTCNQPQHF. The CDR3 DNA follows: TGTGCCAGCAGCTTAGAGGGGCCGACTTGCAATCAGCCCCAGCATTTT.

V usage is TRBV20-1 and J usage is TRBJ1-1, with D maybe TRBD1 (6 bases). CDR3 length equals 11 residues. V was clipped by 5 bases and J by 7 bases, with 11 bases between them. Germline V gene sequence: CDR1 DFQATT, CDR2 SNEGSKA (reference sequence). The CDR3 DNA reads as TGCAGTGCTCAGGTGGACAGTGAAGCTTTCTTT. Translating gives CSAQVDSEAFF.

The rearrangement links TRBV27 to TRBJ2-5, with a weak D call TRBD1 (6 bases). CDR1 is MNHEY, CDR2 SMNVEV, per germline (reference sequence). V was cut by 5 bases and J by 2 bases, with 15 bases left in between. The CDR3 covers 15 residues. CDR3 region: CASSLRDTEQETQYF. The CDR3 DNA reads as TGTGCCAGCAGTCTCCGGGACACTGAACAAGAGACCCAGTACTTC.

This sequence joins TRBV9 and TRBJ2-3; D remains ambiguous. Deletions cut 3 bases from V and 3 bases from J, with 17 bases between. The germline V gene encodes CDR1 SGDLS and CDR2 YYNGEE. There are 16 residues in the CDR3. The CDR3 DNA reads as TGTGCCAGCAGCGAGCCAAGTCCCTTATATACAGATACGCAGTATTTT. This sequence encodes CASSEPSPLYTDTQYF.

This chain joins TRBV5-1 and TRBJ2-6; 8 nucleotides match TRBD1. CDR1 and CDR2 (germline): SGHRS, YFSETQ. The V gene end was trimmed by 5 bases and the J gene end by 4 bases; junction bases not matched to a gene: 8. This CDR3 contains 16 residues. CDR3 loop: CASRTGDQPGANVLTF. The CDR3 DNA follows: TGCGCCAGCAGGACAGGGGATCAACCCGGGGCCAACGTCCTGACTTTC.

This chain connects TRBV6-5 to TRBJ1-6; the D is unclear. The CDR3 is 15 amino acids. CDR1 is MNHEY, CDR2 SVGAGI, per germline. Trimming cost V 6 bases and J 10 bases, with 19 bases left between them. For the CDR3, the DNA is TGTGCCAGCAGGGGAGTTAACCTAAACAGCTCACCCCTCCACTTT. As protein: CASRGVNLNSSPLHF.

The V call is TRBV6-2 or TRBV6-3, the J call TRBJ1-5; 7 bases align to TRBD1. Germline trimming cut 6 bases from V and 5 bases from J; bases unmatched to any gene: 7. This CDR3 is 14 amino acids long. Germline CDR1 reads MNHEY; CDR2 reads SVGEGT. CDR3 sequence: CASSRTGAYQPQHF. The CDR3 DNA reads as TGTGCCAGCAGCCGTACAGGGGCCTATCAGCCCCAGCATTTT.

The chain couples TRBV6-5 to TRBJ1-6; tentative D call: TRBD1 (6 bases). CDR3 length: 12 residues. Trimming left V 11 bases short and J 4 bases short, with 9 bases between. Germline V lookup: CDR1 MNHEY, CDR2 SVGAGI. CDR3 nucleotide sequence: TGTGCCGGTGGACAGTATAATTCACCCCTCCACTTT. This gives the protein CAGGQYNSPLHF.

J is TRBJ2-1 and V is TRBV18; D is unclear. V dropped 0 bases and J dropped 5 bases, with 5 bases sitting between them. The germline gives CDR1 KGHSH, CDR2 LQKENI. The CDR3 contains 13 residues. Here the CDR3 reads CASSPPSDNEQFF. The CDR3 bases are TGTGCCAGCTCACCACCGTCGGACAATGAGCAGTTCTTC.

DNA of the CDR3: TGCGCCAGCAGCCAAGTCCGGGACAACTCCTACGAGCAGTACTTC. Amino acid sequence: CASSQVRDNSYEQYF. The chain uses TRBV4-3 and TRBJ2-7; TRBD1 might be the D (6 bases). V was trimmed by 1 base and J by 0 bases, leaving 10 bases between them. Germline loops: CDR1 LGHNA, CDR2 YSLEER. The CDR3 is 15 amino acids.

This chain joins TRBV7-2 and TRBJ1-5; 8 bases map to TRBD1. This CDR3 spans 16 amino acids. J was trimmed by 5 bases and V by 1 base; bases with no gene match: 7. Per germline, CDR1 SGHTA and CDR2 FQGNSA. CDR3 sequence (DNA): TGTGCCAGCAGCTTAGTCGGGACAGGTACACATCAGCCCCAGCATTTT. It encodes CASSLVGTGTHQPQHF.

The chain carries TRBV9 and TRBJ2-3; 10 bases are shared with TRBD2. Germline lookup yields CDR1 SGDLS and CDR2 YYNGEE. The junction had 3 bases not matched to a gene; V was cut back by 4 bases and J by 1 base. The CDR3 totals 15 residues. The CDR3 spells CASSIGLAGTDTQYF. The CDR3 DNA reads TGTGCCAGCAGCATCGGACTAGCGGGCACAGATACGCAGTATTTT.

The chain is built from TRBV7-2 and TRBJ2-1, with 13 bases fitting TRBD2. The germline CDR1 and CDR2 sequences are SGHTA and FQGNSA. The CDR3 loop spans 17 amino acids. V lost 4 bases to trimming and J lost 4 bases; unmatched junction nucleotides: 7. The CDR3: CASSSGLAGVRYNEQFF. The CDR3 DNA follows: TGTGCCAGCAGCTCTGGACTAGCGGGAGTTAGGTACAATGAGCAGTTCTTC.

The chain has TRBV3-1 (or the pseudogene TRBV3-2) and TRBJ1-4; D is unresolved. Trimming left V 4 bases short and J 0 bases short, with 12 bases between. This CDR3 has 16 residues. Germline CDR1 is LGHDT and CDR2 is YNNKEL (reference sequence). CDR3 DNA sequence: TGTGCCAGCAGCCCCACTTCAGGTACAACTAATGAAAAACTGTTTTTT. It codes for CASSPTSGTTNEKLFF.

The chain couples TRBV6-5 to TRBJ1-3; D is unresolved. Germline values: CDR1 MNHEY, CDR2 SVGAGI. V was trimmed by 8 bases and J by 4 bases, leaving 15 bases between them. This CDR3 has 14 residues. The CDR3 here is CASSDRGKGNTIYF. The CDR3 region has the DNA TGTGCCAGCTCCGATCGAGGGAAGGGAAACACCATATATTTT.

The chain carries TRBV5-1 and TRBJ2-7; TRBD1 matches at 8 bases. The CDR3 totals 13 residues. V dropped 1 base and J dropped 9; count of bases not matched to a gene: 6. Germline lookup yields CDR1 SGHRS and CDR2 YFSETQ. CDR3 DNA sequence: TGCGCCAGCAGCTTGACGTACAGGGGGTTGCAGTACTTC. It is translated as CASSLTYRGLQYF. The full variable domain, completed using reference TRBV5-1 and TRBJ2-7, is KAGVTQTPRYLIKTRGQQVTLSCSPISGHRSVSWYQQTPGQGLQFLFEYFSETQRNKGNFPGRFSGRQFSNSRSEMNVSTLELGDSALYLCASSLTYRGLQYFGPGTRLTVT.

The rearrangement links TRBV19 to TRBJ1-2, with a possible D match to TRBD1 (5 bases). CDR3 size: 17 residues. CDR1 is LNHDA and CDR2 is SQIVND in the germline V gene (reference sequence). Deletions cut 4 bases from V and 3 bases from J, with 21 bases between. CDR3 coding DNA: TGTGCCAGTAGTAGTTGGGCAGGGAGGAGGATTGACTATGGCTACACCTTC. The encoded protein is CASSSWAGRRIDYGYTF.

CDR3 sequence: CASSESDRAGSNQPQHF. In DNA, the CDR3 is TGTGCCAGCAGCGAGTCGGACAGGGCCGGCAGCAATCAGCCCCAGCATTTT. The rearrangement joins TRBV21-1 to TRBJ1-5; TRBD1 reflects the table's D call only, with no check against the DNA. TRBV21-1 is classified as a pseudogene. CDR3 length equals 17 residues.

Concerning this clone: Compared with germline, one end of the junction differs, possibly owing to a read error. V is TRBV6-6 and J is TRBJ2-7, with TRBD1 as a possible D gene (5 bases). The CDR3 covers 14 residues. The germline gives CDR1 MNHNY, CDR2 SVGAGI (reference sequence). CDR3 in DNA: TGTGCCAGCAGCTACTCCAGGGCCCCCTACGAGCAGTACTTC. Protein sequence: CASSYSRAPYEQYF.

V is TRBV10-2 and J is TRBJ2-2; D gene ambiguous. This CDR3 has 13 amino acids. Trimming shortened V by 0 bases and J by 6 bases, and 5 bases separated the two germline ends. Germline V gene lookup returns CDR1 WSHSY and CDR2 SAAADI. DNA of the CDR3: TGCGCCAGCAGTGAGTCGCAGTCCGGGGAGCTGTTTTTT. This codes for CASSESQSGELFF.

The rearrangement joins TRBV7-9 to TRBJ2-1; the match to TRBD1 covers 9 bases. The CDR3 totals 14 residues. Losses at the gene ends were 3 bases for V and 10 bases for J; bases not matched to a gene: 7. In germline, CDR1 is SEHNR, CDR2 FQNEAQ (reference sequence). DNA of the CDR3: TGTGCCAGCAGCTTGGGACAGGGACCCACAGAGCAGTTCTTC. Amino acids: CASSLGQGPTEQFF.